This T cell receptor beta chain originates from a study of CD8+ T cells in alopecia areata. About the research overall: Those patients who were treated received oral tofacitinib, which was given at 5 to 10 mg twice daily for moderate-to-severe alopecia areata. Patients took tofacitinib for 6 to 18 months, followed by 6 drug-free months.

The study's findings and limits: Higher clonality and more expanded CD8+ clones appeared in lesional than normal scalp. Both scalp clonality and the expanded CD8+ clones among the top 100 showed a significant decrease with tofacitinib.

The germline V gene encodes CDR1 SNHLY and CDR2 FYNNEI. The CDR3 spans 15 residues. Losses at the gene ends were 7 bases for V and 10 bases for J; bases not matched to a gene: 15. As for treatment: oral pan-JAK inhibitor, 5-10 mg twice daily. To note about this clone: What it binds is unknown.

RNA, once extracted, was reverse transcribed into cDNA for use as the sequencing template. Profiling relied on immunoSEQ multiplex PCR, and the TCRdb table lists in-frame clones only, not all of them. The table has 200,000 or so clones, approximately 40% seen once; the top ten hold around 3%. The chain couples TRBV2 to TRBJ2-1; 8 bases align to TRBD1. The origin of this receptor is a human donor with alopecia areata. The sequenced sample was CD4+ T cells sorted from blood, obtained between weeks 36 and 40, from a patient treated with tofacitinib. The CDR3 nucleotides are TGTGCCAGCACCCTCCTCGGGCAGGGGGCTGGGGAGCAGTTCTTC. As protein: CASTLLGQGAGEQFF.